This record concerns one TCR beta chain sequence. TCRdb analysed the RACE reads with MiXCR anew, one entry per CDR3 protein. The repertoire holds fewer than 55,000 distinct CDR3 sequences, approximately 9.9% seen once, with around a sixth in the top ten. This record comes from a study of human T cells and chemical hapten exposure. Time point denoted: patch test 3, about 24 weeks after DPC sensitization. Sample treatment: therapeutic diphenylcyclopropenone sensitization with weekly scalp DPC. The receptor was isolated from a middle-aged woman with alopecia areata. Some clones in this sample may be carry-over from other donors' samples. The sample here was whole blood, taken in connection with sensitization to the hapten diphenylcyclopropenone (DPC).

The CDR3 reads CASSSGTVVYEQYF. In nucleotides, the CDR3 is TGTGCCAGCAGTTCCGGGACCGTCGTCTACGAGCAGTACTTC. The chain links TRBV5-6 to TRBJ2-7; D possibly matches TRBD1 or TRBD2 (5 bases each). Trimming cost V 5 bases and J 3 bases, with 15 bases left between them. CDR1 SGHDT and CDR2 YYEEEE come from the germline V gene. The CDR3 has 14 amino acids.